This TCR beta chain was found in a study of T cell repertoires in cytomegalovirus infection. About the research overall: Based on public TCR beta signatures, there were indications of CMV infection and of a matching HLA type.

This CDR3 is built from 11 residues. Deletions cut 3 bases from V and 10 bases from J, with 7 bases between. Germline loops: CDR1 SGHVS, CDR2 FNYEAQ. TCRdb re-analysed the reads in MiXCR, keeping a single row per CDR3 protein. In the table there are 100,000 or so distinct CDR3 sequences, around a quarter of which are singletons. This TCR came from a human donor in good health (CMV status not recorded). Some clones in this sample may be carry-over from other donors' samples. The material sequenced was CD8+ T cells from PBMCs. This rearrangement joins TRBV7-6 to TRBJ2-1; D call uncertain. The CDR3 DNA sequence: TGTGCCAGCAGCTTGGCCGAGGAGCAGTTCTTC. Its translation: CASSLAEEQFF. Drawing the rest from reference TRBV7-6 and TRBJ2-1, the complete variable domain is GAGVSQSPRYKVTKRGQDVALRCDPISGHVSLYWYRQALGQGPEFLTYFNYEAQQDKSGLPNDRFSAERPEGSISTLTIQRTEQRDSAMYRCASSLAEEQFFGPGTRLTVL.